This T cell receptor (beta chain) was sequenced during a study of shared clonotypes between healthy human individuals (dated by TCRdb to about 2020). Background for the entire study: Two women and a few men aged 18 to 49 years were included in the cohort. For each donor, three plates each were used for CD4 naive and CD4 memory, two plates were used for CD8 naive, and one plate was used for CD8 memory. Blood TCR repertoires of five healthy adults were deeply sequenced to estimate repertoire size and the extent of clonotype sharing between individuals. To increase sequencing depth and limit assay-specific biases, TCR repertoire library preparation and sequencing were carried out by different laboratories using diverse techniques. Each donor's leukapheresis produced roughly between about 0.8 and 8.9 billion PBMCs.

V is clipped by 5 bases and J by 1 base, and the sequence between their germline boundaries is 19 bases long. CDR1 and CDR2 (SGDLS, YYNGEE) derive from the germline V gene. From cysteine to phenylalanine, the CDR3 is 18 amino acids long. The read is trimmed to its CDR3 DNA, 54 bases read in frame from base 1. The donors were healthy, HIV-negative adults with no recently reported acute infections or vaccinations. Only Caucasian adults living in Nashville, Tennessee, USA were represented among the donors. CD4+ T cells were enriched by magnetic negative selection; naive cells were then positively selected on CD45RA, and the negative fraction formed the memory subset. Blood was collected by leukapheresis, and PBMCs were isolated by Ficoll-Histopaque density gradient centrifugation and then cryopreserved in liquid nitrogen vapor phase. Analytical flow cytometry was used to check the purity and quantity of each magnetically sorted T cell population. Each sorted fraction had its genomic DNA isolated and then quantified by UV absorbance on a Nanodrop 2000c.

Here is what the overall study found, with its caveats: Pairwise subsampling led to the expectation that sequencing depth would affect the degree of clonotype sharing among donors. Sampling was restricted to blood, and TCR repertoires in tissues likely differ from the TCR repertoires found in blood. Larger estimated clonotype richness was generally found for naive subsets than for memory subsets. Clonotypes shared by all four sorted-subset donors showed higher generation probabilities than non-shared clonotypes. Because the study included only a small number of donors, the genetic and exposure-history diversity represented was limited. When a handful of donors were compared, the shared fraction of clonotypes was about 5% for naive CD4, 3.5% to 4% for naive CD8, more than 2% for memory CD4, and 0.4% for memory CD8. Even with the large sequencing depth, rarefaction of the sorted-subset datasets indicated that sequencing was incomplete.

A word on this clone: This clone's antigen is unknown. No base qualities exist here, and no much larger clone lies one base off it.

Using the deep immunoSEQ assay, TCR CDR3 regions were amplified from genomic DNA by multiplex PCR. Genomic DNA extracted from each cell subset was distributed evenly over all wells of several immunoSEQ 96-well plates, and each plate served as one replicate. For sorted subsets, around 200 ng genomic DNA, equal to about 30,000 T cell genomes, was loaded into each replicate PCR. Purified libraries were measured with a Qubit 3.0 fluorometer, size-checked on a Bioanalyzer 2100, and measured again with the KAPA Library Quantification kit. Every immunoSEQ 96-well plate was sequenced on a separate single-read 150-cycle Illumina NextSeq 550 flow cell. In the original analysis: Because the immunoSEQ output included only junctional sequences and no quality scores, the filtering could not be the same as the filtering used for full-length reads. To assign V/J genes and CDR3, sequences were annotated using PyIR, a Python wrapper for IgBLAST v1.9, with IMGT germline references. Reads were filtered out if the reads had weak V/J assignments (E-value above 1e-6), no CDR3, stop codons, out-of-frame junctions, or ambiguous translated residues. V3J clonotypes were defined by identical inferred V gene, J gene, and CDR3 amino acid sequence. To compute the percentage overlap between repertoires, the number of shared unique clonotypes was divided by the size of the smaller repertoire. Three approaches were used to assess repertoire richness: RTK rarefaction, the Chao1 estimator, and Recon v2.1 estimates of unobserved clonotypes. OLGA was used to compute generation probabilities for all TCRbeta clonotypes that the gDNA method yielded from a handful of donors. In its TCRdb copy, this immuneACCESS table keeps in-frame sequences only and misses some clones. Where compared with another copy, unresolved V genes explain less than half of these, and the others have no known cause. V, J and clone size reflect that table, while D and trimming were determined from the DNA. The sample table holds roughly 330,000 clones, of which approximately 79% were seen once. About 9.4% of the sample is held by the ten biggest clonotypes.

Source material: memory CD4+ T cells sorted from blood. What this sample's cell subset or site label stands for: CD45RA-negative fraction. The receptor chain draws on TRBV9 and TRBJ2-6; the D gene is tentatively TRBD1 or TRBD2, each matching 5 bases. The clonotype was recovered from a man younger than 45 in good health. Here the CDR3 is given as CASRKAPGLGSGANVLTF. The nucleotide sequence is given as TGTGCCAGCAGAAAAGCCCCGGGGCTGGGGTCTGGGGCCAACGTCCTGACTTTC.